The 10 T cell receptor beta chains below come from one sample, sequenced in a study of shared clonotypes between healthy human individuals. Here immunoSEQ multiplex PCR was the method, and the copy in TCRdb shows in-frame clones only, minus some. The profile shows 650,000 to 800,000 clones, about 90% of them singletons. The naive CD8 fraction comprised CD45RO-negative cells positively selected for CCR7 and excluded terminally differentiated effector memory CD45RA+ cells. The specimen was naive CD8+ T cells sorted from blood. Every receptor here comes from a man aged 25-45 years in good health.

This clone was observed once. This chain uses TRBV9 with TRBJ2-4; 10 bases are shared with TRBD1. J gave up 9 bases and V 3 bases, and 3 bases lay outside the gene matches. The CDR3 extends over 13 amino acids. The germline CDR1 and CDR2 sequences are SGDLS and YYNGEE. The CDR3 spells CASSGTGGSIQYF. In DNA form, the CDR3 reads TGTGCCAGCAGCGGGACAGGGGGGAGCATTCAGTACTTC.

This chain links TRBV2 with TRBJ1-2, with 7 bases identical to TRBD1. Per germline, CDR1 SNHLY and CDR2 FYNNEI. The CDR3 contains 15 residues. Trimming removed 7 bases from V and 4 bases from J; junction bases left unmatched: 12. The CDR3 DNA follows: TGTGCCAGCATCACGACACGACAGGGTATCTATGGCTACACCTTC. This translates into CASITTRQGIYGYTF.

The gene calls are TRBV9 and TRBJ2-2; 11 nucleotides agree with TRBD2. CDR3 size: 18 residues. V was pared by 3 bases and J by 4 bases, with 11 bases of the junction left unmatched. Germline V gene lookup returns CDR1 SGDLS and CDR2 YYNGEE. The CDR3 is CASSGHLTSGTITGELFF. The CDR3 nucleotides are TGTGCCAGCAGCGGCCACTTGACTAGCGGGACGATCACCGGGGAGCTGTTTTTT.

The CDR3: CASSESTPGQDTDTQYF. CDR3 nucleotide sequence: TGCGCCAGCAGTGAGTCGACTCCGGGACAGGACACAGATACGCAGTATTTT. This sequence joins TRBV10-2 and TRBJ2-3, with 8 bases aligning to TRBD1. The CDR3 is 17 amino acids. The V gene end was trimmed by 0 bases and the J gene end by 2 bases; junction bases not matched to a gene: 7. Germline V gene lookup returns CDR1 WSHSY and CDR2 SAAADI.

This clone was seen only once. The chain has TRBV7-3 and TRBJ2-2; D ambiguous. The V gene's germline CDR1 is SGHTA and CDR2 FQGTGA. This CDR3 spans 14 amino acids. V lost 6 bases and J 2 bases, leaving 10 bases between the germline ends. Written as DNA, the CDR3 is TGTGCCAGCAGTCCCAGGACCAACACCGGGGAGCTGTTTTTT. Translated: CASSPRTNTGELFF.

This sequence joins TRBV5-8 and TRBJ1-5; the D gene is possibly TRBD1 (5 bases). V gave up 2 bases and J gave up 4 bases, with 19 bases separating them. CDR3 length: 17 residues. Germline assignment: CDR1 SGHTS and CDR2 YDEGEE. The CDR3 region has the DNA TGTGCCAGCAGCTTTCGGGGGACCGGTTTTTTAAATCAGCCCCAGCATTTT. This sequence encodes CASSFRGTGFLNQPQHF.

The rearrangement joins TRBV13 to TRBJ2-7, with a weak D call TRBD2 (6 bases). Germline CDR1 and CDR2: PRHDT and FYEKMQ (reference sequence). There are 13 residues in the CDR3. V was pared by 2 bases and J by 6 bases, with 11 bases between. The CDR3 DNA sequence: TGTGCCAGCAGCTTATGGGGGGAAGGCGAGCAGTACTTC. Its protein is CASSLWGEGEQYF.

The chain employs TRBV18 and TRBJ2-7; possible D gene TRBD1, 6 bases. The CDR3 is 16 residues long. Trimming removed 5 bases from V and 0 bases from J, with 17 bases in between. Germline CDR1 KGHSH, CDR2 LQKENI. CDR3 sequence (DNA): TGTGCCAGCTCAACAATCCGGGACATACTCTCCTACGAGCAGTACTTC. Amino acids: CASSTIRDILSYEQYF.

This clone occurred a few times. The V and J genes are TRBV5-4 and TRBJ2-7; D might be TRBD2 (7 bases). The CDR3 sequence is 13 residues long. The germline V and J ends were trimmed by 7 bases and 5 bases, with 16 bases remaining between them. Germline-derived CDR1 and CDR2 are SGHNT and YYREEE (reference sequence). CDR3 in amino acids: CASGGALINEQYF. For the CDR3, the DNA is TGTGCCAGCGGGGGGGCCCTTATCAACGAGCAGTACTTC.

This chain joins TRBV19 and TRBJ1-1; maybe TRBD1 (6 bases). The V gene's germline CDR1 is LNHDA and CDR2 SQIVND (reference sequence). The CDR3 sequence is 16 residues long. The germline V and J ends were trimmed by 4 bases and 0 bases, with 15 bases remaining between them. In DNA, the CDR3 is TGTGCCAGTAGTAGCCTCACAGGGAACATGAACACTGAAGCTTTCTTT. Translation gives CASSSLTGNMNTEAFF.